This record concerns one T cell receptor beta chain sequence. This entry comes from a study of shared clonotypes between healthy human individuals. Sequencing used immunoSEQ multiplex PCR; TCRdb keeps in-frame clones, though not all of them. The sample carries hundreds of thousands of clones, 70% to 80% recorded once. CDR1 is SGDLS and CDR2 is YYNGEE in the germline V gene. The CDR3 consists of 15 residues. The V end was cut by 3 bases, the J end by 2 bases, with 12 bases between. The chain uses TRBV9 and TRBJ2-1; D is perhaps TRBD1 (6 bases). The TCR originated in a woman in her forties in good health. Some clones in this sample may be carry-over from other donors' samples. Sequenced: PBMCs. CDR3 residues: CASSADSQAYNEQFF. The CDR3 region has the DNA TGTGCCAGCAGCGCGGACAGCCAAGCCTACAATGAGCAGTTCTTC.